This entry lists 23 T cell receptor beta chains sequenced from one sample in a study of a mutant IDH1 vaccine in newly diagnosed glioma. Sequenced by immunoSEQ multiplex PCR; TCRdb stores in-frame clones only, minus some. The data hold approximately 50,000 clones, with roughly four fifths observed a single time. Sample time point: week 47, end of study. Doses consisted of 300 ug of mutant IDH1 20-mer peptide each, paired with topical imiquimod. These receptors have no identified antigens. The sequenced sample was PBMCs, obtained from a glioma patient whose treatment included an IDH1 peptide vaccine. The receptors stem from a woman in her forties or fifties with glioma.

The chain combines TRBV7-2 with TRBJ2-3; TRBD2 matches at 13 bases. The germline V gene has CDR1 SGHTA and CDR2 FQGNSA. The CDR3 is 17 residues long. J gave up 4 bases and V 0 bases, and 4 bases lay outside the gene matches. The DNA for the CDR3 is TGTGCCAGCAGCTTAGCGAGACTAGCGGGGGGTGCAGATACGCAGTATTTT. The encoded protein is CASSLARLAGGADTQYF.

The chain uses TRBV4-1 and TRBJ2-7, with a weak D call TRBD1 (5 bases). V was pared by 0 bases and J by 1 base, with 10 bases between. Germline V CDR1 and CDR2: MGHRA, YSYEKL. The CDR3 sequence is 15 residues long. The CDR3 coding sequence is TGCGCCAGCAGCCAAGAGCCAGGGATATCCTACGAGCAGTACTTC. Translation gives CASSQEPGISYEQYF.

The V gene is TRBV28, the J gene TRBJ1-2; D may be TRBD1 (6 bases). V lost 3 bases to trimming and J lost 5 bases, with 19 bases between them. The V gene's germline CDR1 is MDHEN and CDR2 SYDVKM. This CDR3 has 16 amino acids. Written as DNA, the CDR3 is TGTGCCAGCAGTTTGGGGGCCACAGGGCCACCATATGGCTACACCTTC. The encoded protein is CASSLGATGPPYGYTF.

V is TRBV5-1 and J is TRBJ1-6; 8 nucleotides agree with TRBD1. Trimming took 4 bases from V and 5 from J; bases not matched to a gene: 2. Germline CDR1 SGHRS, CDR2 YFSETQ. This CDR3 contains 14 residues. CDR3 coding DNA: TGCGCCAGCAGCCAGACAGGGGATAATTCACCCCTCCACTTT. The encoded protein is CASSQTGDNSPLHF.

The chain couples TRBV28 to TRBJ2-4, with a tentative D call TRBD2 (6 bases). This CDR3 region has 14 residues. Trimming removed 8 bases from V and 6 bases from J, with 17 bases in between. Germline lookup yields CDR1 MDHEN and CDR2 SYDVKM. The CDR3 sequence: CASATGARRNIQYF. CDR3 coding DNA: TGTGCCAGCGCCACGGGAGCTCGGAGAAACATTCAGTACTTC.

V gene TRBV9 combines with J gene TRBJ2-3; 9 bases are shared with TRBD2. Germline CDR1 is SGDLS and CDR2 is YYNGEE. CDR3 size: 16 residues. After removal of 0 bases from V and 2 bases from J, the junction contained 4 bases not matched to a gene. CDR3 sequence reads: CASSVGLAGDTDTQYF. DNA for the CDR3: TGTGCCAGCAGCGTAGGGTTAGCGGGGGACACAGATACGCAGTATTTT.

The chain employs TRBV4-3 and TRBJ2-1; 9 positions agree with TRBD2. V lost 0 bases to trimming and J lost 11 bases; unmatched junction nucleotides: 8. CDR3 length equals 15 residues. Per germline, CDR1 LGHNA and CDR2 YSLEER. CDR3 sequence reads: CASSQDQRLAGKQFF. As DNA, the CDR3 is TGCGCCAGCAGCCAAGATCAGAGGCTAGCGGGGAAGCAGTTCTTC.

This clone was detected only once. V usage is TRBV15 and J usage is TRBJ1-2, with 7 bases fitting TRBD1. The CDR3 has 15 residues. The germline V gene encodes CDR1 LNHNV and CDR2 YYDKDF (reference sequence). V gave up 3 bases and J gave up 6 bases; unmatched junction bases: 10. CDR3 sequence: CATSSQGGPTDGYTF. The CDR3 nucleotides read TGTGCCACCAGCAGCCAAGGGGGCCCCACGGATGGCTACACCTTC. Looking up the rest from reference TRBV15 and TRBJ1-2 gives the full variable domain: DAMVIQNPRYQVTQFGKPVTLSCSQTLNHNVMYWYQQKSSQAPKLLFHYYDKDFNNEADTPDNFQSRRPNTSFCFLDIRSPGLGDTAMYLCATSSQGGPTDGYTFGSGTRLTVV.

The rearrangement uses TRBV10-3 and TRBJ2-2; D unresolved. Germline assignment: CDR1 ENHRY and CDR2 SYGVKD. The CDR3 has 15 residues. Trimming left V 3 bases short and J 0 bases short, with 8 bases between. The CDR3 loop reads CAISEDVSNTGELFF. As DNA, the CDR3 is TGTGCCATCAGTGAAGATGTTTCGAACACCGGGGAGCTGTTTTTT.

The rearrangement joins TRBV27 to TRBJ2-7; D is ambiguous. The CDR3 consists of 11 residues. Per the germline V gene, CDR1 is MNHEY and CDR2 is SMNVEV (reference sequence). V was shortened by 6 bases and J by 3 bases, with 6 bases between the two germline ends. The CDR3 is CASRLGYEQYF. DNA for the CDR3: TGTGCCAGCAGGTTAGGCTACGAGCAGTACTTC.

The gene calls are TRBV6-5 and TRBJ2-7; 7 bases line up with TRBD1. CDR1 MNHEY and CDR2 SVGAGI come from the germline V gene. The CDR3 has 15 amino acids. J gave up 4 bases and V 5 bases, and 11 bases lay outside the gene matches. CDR3: CASSRTGVAEYEQYF. In DNA, the CDR3 is TGTGCCAGCAGTCGAACAGGGGTCGCGGAGTACGAGCAGTACTTC.

This clone has just a few counts. The chain joins TRBV30 to TRBJ1-1; D is unclear. This CDR3 has 11 amino acids. From germline, CDR1 is GTSNPN and CDR2 SVGIG (reference sequence). Trimming took off 5 bases at V and 2 bases at J, with 6 bases between the two ends. The CDR3 region has the DNA TGTGCCTGGGGTGGCAACACTGAAGCTTTCTTT. Translation: CAWGGNTEAFF.

The CDR3 region has the DNA TGTGCCAGCAGACACTCGGCGGGTCAGGGTGGGAATGGCTACACCTTC. As protein: CASRHSAGQGGNGYTF. The chain employs TRBV7-9 and TRBJ1-2; TRBD1 is a possible D gene (5 bases). This CDR3 region has 16 residues. CDR1 SEHNR and CDR2 FQNEAQ come from the germline V gene (reference sequence). The ends were cut back, 6 bases at V and 6 bases at J, with 23 bases in the middle.

This clone has just one count. CDR3 amino acids: CASSFTGGGGGEQYF. Here the CDR3 DNA reads TGTGCCAGCAGCTTCACAGGGGGCGGAGGCGGCGAGCAGTACTTC. The rearrangement joins TRBV5-6 to TRBJ2-7, with TRBD1 matching 9 bases. CDR1 is SGHDT and CDR2 is YYEEEE in the germline V gene. The CDR3 length is 15 residues. J was trimmed by 6 bases and V by 2 bases; bases with no gene match: 9.

The chain combines TRBV11-3 with TRBJ1-2; D might be TRBD1 (5 bases). Germline V gene sequence: CDR1 SGHNT, CDR2 YENEEA. Trimming stripped 5 bases from V and 7 bases from J, with 14 bases between. This CDR3 spans 13 amino acids. The CDR3 loop reads CASSEIPDSGYTF. The CDR3 DNA sequence: TGTGCCAGCAGCGAGATCCCAGACAGTGGCTACACCTTC.

The chain couples TRBV7-2 to TRBJ1-1, with D perhaps TRBD1 (5 bases). Trimming left V 5 bases short and J 0 bases short, with 13 bases between. CDR3 length: 15 residues. The germline V gene has CDR1 SGHTA and CDR2 FQGNSA. DNA for the CDR3: TGTGCCAGCAGCAAAGCGGAGGGACTGAACACTGAAGCTTTCTTT. It yields the protein CASSKAEGLNTEAFF.

Here the CDR3 reads CARSSDTKSYNEQFF. In DNA, the CDR3 is TGTGCCAGAAGCTCTGACACTAAATCCTACAATGAGCAGTTCTTC. This chain links TRBV5-3 with TRBJ2-1, with D unresolved. TRBV5-3 belongs to the ORF category, with a function that is uncertain. The germline V and J ends were trimmed by 3 bases and 1 base, with 11 bases remaining between them. The CDR3 runs to 15 residues.

The V call is TRBV19, the J call TRBJ1-2; weak D call: TRBD1 (6 bases). Germline loops: CDR1 LNHDA, CDR2 SQIVND (reference sequence). The CDR3 spans 15 residues. The ends were cut back, 2 bases at V and 6 bases at J, with 16 bases in the middle. Written as DNA, the CDR3 is TGTGCCAGTAGTATAAATAAGGACAGACGGAATGGCTACACCTTC. Translated, it gives CASSINKDRRNGYTF.

This chain uses TRBV6-5 with TRBJ1-6, with 8 bases fitting TRBD1. CDR1 MNHEY and CDR2 SVGAGI come from the germline V gene. The V segment lost 5 bases and the J segment 14 bases; nucleotides outside the gene matches: 14. This CDR3 region has 15 residues. CDR3 in DNA: TGTGCCAGCAGTACGGCGGACAGGGCTATTCAATCCCTCCACTTT. Amino acid sequence: CASSTADRAIQSLHF.

This clone has more than one count but fewer than ten. V and J are TRBV9 and TRBJ1-1; a weak D match, TRBD1 (5 bases). The V gene lost 5 bases and the J gene lost 4 bases, with 12 bases spanning the gap. Germline V lookup: CDR1 SGDLS, CDR2 YYNGEE. This CDR3 spans 13 amino acids. CDR3 loop: CASSEAGGTEAFF. DNA for the CDR3: TGTGCCAGCAGTGAGGCGGGGGGCACTGAAGCTTTCTTT.

This chain links TRBV25-1 with TRBJ2-4; TRBD1 matches 10 bases. V was clipped by 4 bases and J by 9 bases; unmatched bases: 6. This CDR3 is 14 amino acids long. The V gene's germline CDR1 is MGHDK and CDR2 SYGVNS. The CDR3 sequence: CASSAGQGIAIQYF. CDR3 DNA sequence: TGTGCCAGCAGTGCGGGACAGGGGATTGCCATTCAGTACTTC.

The CDR3, as DNA: TGTGCCAGCAGCGCCGGTCAGACCCCGGGACAGGGGATCGAGCAGTACTTC. Protein product: CASSAGQTPGQGIEQYF. The chain combines TRBV9 with TRBJ2-7; 10 bases are shared with TRBD1. This CDR3 comprises 17 residues. The V gene's germline CDR1 is SGDLS and CDR2 YYNGEE. V lost 3 bases to trimming and J lost 6 bases; unmatched junction nucleotides: 15.

This chain uses TRBV5-4 with TRBJ1-2; D gene ambiguous. The CDR3 is made up of 15 amino acids. Trimming left V 1 base short and J 6 bases short, with 16 bases between. Germline CDR1 is SGHNT and CDR2 is YYREEE (reference sequence). The CDR3 loop is CASSLIRQEADGYTF. Written as DNA, the CDR3 is TGTGCCAGCAGCTTGATTCGTCAGGAGGCGGATGGCTACACCTTC.